This TCR beta chain came from a study of beta chain features in type 1 diabetes. Findings and limits, study-wide: In every one of the four CD4+ subsets, TCRB CDR3s were moderately but significantly shorter in Type 1 diabetes patients.

This clone was detected only a few times. Its cognate antigen is unknown. The V gene lost 6 bases and the J gene lost 6 bases, with 18 bases spanning the gap. Germline CDR1 reads KGHSH; CDR2 reads LQKENI. This CDR3 is 14 amino acids long. The isolated RNA, all of it, was reverse transcribed, so expressed TCRB transcripts were what got sequenced. TCRdb's copy holds only in-frame clones and misses some; the assay was immunoSEQ multiplex PCR. Of about 340,000 clones listed, over 7% are singletons. Sequenced sample: central memory CD4+ T cells from blood. The chain uses TRBV18 and TRBJ2-7; D possibly matches TRBD1 or TRBD2 (5 bases each). The sequence came from a man in his thirties or forties with type 1 diabetes. The DNA for the CDR3 is TGTGCCAGCTCTCTAAACAGCGAGGGGCGCGAGCAGTACTTC. This translates into CASSLNSEGREQYF.